The 32 T cell receptor beta chains below all came from one sample that was sequenced in a study of blood T cell repertoires in COVID-19 (dated by TCRdb to the early 2020s). The method was the immunoSEQ multiplex PCR assay. As stored in TCRdb, this immuneACCESS dataset retains in-frame rearrangements with V and J assigned. A fraction of the clones does not appear; measured against another copy, unresolved V genes explain less than half of the discrepancy, and the remainder lacks a known reason. For this sample there are roughly 200,000 clones; around 80% appear just once. Of the sample, 7% falls within the top ten clones. Input material: peripheral blood. Receptor source: a woman aged 40-49 years with COVID-19, enrolled during active disease.

CDR3 sequence (DNA): TGTGCCAGCAGTGTAATGGGGGGGGACACTGAAGCTTTCTTT. Residues: CASSVMGGDTEAFF. The chain carries TRBV2 and TRBJ1-1; possible D gene TRBD1, 5 bases. Germline-derived CDR1 and CDR2 are SNHLY and FYNNEI. Deletions cut 4 bases from V and 3 bases from J, with 12 bases between. This CDR3 contains 14 residues.

V is TRBV28 and J is TRBJ2-3; 10 bases fit TRBD1. The CDR3 loop spans 14 amino acids. Germline assignment: CDR1 MDHEN and CDR2 SYDVKM. J gave up 5 bases and V 5 bases, and 4 bases lay outside the gene matches. In nucleotides, the CDR3 is TGTGCCAGCAGTACGACAGGGGGCAAAGATACGCAGTATTTT. This codes for CASSTTGGKDTQYF.

This clone was detected a few times. V usage is TRBV28 and J usage is TRBJ1-5, with a tentative D call TRBD1 (5 bases). V gave up 5 bases and J gave up 5 bases, with 16 bases separating them. The CDR3 runs 15 residues. Germline V gene lookup returns CDR1 MDHEN and CDR2 SYDVKM. CDR3 region: CASSPTAEVDQPQHF. The CDR3 DNA reads TGTGCCAGCAGTCCGACAGCAGAGGTTGATCAGCCCCAGCATTTT.

The chain joins TRBV4-2 to TRBJ2-1; D gene uncertain. The CDR3 length is 13 residues. V was trimmed by 0 bases and J by 9 bases, leaving 9 bases between them. Germline CDR1 LGHNA, CDR2 YNFKEQ. CDR3 coding DNA: TGTGCCAGCAGCCAAGATATTAGGAGTGAGCAGTTCTTC. Encoded protein: CASSQDIRSEQFF.

The gene calls are TRBV7-8 and TRBJ1-4; maybe TRBD1 (6 bases). Trimming cost V 2 bases and J 8 bases, with 12 bases left between them. From germline, CDR1 is SGHVS and CDR2 FQNEAQ. The CDR3 length is 14 residues. The CDR3 DNA sequence: TGTGCCAGCAGCTTACAGGGGCGAGGGGAAAAACTGTTTTTT. It codes for CASSLQGRGEKLFF.

The rearrangement links TRBV19 to TRBJ1-1; D not resolved. The CDR3 totals 13 residues. In germline, CDR1 is LNHDA, CDR2 SQIVND (reference sequence). V dropped 4 bases and J dropped 0 bases, with 6 bases sitting between them. CDR3 amino acids: CASSRALNTEAFF. The CDR3 coding sequence is TGTGCCAGTAGTAGGGCCTTGAACACTGAAGCTTTCTTT.

The V call is TRBV7-9, the J call TRBJ2-2; D may be TRBD2 (5 bases). In germline, CDR1 is SEHNR, CDR2 FQNEAQ (reference sequence). This CDR3 comprises 15 residues. Trimming stripped 3 bases from V and 1 base from J, with 9 bases between. The CDR3 nucleotides are TGTGCCAGCAGCTTTGGACGGGGGAACACCGGGGAGCTGTTTTTT. Translating it yields CASSFGRGNTGELFF.

The J gene is TRBJ2-3, the V gene TRBV9, with 7 bases that match TRBD2. CDR3 size: 15 residues. The J segment lost 0 bases and the V segment lost 7 bases, leaving 8 bases of the junction unmatched. CDR1 SGDLS and CDR2 YYNGEE come from the germline V gene. This chain's CDR3 is CASRRAGESTDTQYF. In nucleotides, the CDR3 is TGTGCCAGCCGTAGGGCGGGAGAGAGCACAGATACGCAGTATTTT.

The chain couples TRBV28 to TRBJ2-7; TRBD2 matches 13 bases. The trim removed 6 bases at V and 6 bases at J, leaving 5 bases unmatched. The CDR3 loop spans 14 amino acids. Looked up from germline, CDR1 is MDHEN and CDR2 is SYDVKM. The CDR3 is CASSGLAGEGEQYF. CDR3 sequence (DNA): TGTGCCAGCAGCGGACTAGCGGGAGAAGGCGAGCAGTACTTC.

The chain combines TRBV5-1 with TRBJ1-6; D remains ambiguous. This CDR3 spans 14 amino acids. Between the trimmed V and J ends, which lost 1 base and 10 bases, there was a span of 12 bases. CDR1 is SGHRS and CDR2 is YFSETQ in the germline V gene. The CDR3 sequence is CASSLTGESSPLHF. The DNA for the CDR3 is TGCGCCAGCAGCTTGACGGGAGAAAGCTCACCCCTCCACTTT.

As concerns this clone: Other DNA sequences in the sample encode the same CDR3. The chain recombines TRBV5-4 with TRBJ2-7, with D possibly TRBD1 on 5 matching bases. Germline CDR1 reads SGHNT; CDR2 reads YYREEE (reference sequence). The CDR3 contains 14 residues. Trimming shortened V by 0 bases and J by 4 bases, and 11 bases separated the two germline ends. In DNA form, the CDR3 reads TGTGCCAGCAGCTTGGGCCAGGGCCGTTACGAGCAGTACTTC. It encodes CASSLGQGRYEQYF.

V gene TRBV15 combines with J gene TRBJ1-3, with D unclear. Germline values: CDR1 LNHNV, CDR2 YYDKDF (reference sequence). The CDR3 totals 14 residues. The V end lost 7 bases, the J end lost 0 bases, and 10 bases lay between the germline ends. The CDR3 nucleotides read TGTGCCACCACGTCGGGTAACTCTGGAAACACCATATATTTT. Amino acid sequence: CATTSGNSGNTIYF.

V gene TRBV5-4 combines with J gene TRBJ2-3; D uncertain. The CDR3 is made up of 14 amino acids. The germline gives CDR1 SGHNT, CDR2 YYREEE (reference sequence). Trimming stripped 2 bases from V and 3 bases from J, with 10 bases between. This CDR3 reads CASSFGGQTDTQYF. CDR3 nucleotide sequence: TGTGCCAGCAGCTTTGGTGGGCAGACAGATACGCAGTATTTT.

The V gene is TRBV2, the J gene TRBJ2-5, with 9 positions matching TRBD2. CDR1 is SNHLY, CDR2 FYNNEI, per germline. The CDR3 is made up of 14 amino acids. Germline trimming cut 6 bases from V and 1 base from J; bases unmatched to any gene: 3. The DNA for the CDR3 is TGTGCCAGCAGCGTAGCGGGAGCCCAAGAGACCCAGTACTTC. Encoded protein: CASSVAGAQETQYF.

This chain joins TRBV4-1 and TRBJ1-6, with TRBD1 matching over 9 bases. Unmatched junction bases numbered 2, after V lost 4 bases and J lost 4 bases. Germline V gene sequence: CDR1 MGHRA, CDR2 YSYEKL. The CDR3 covers 15 residues. DNA of the CDR3: TGCGCCAGCAGCCGACAGGGGGATTATAATTCACCCCTCCACTTT. It encodes CASSRQGDYNSPLHF.

J is TRBJ1-5 and V is TRBV4-1; 10 nucleotides line up with TRBD1. This CDR3 spans 16 amino acids. J lost 6 bases, V lost 1 base, and 6 bases had no gene match. Per the germline V gene, CDR1 is MGHRA and CDR2 is YSYEKL. The CDR3: CASSQAPRTGGQPQHF. CDR3 in DNA: TGCGCCAGCAGCCAAGCCCCGCGGACAGGGGGTCAGCCCCAGCATTTT.

This clone was seen just once. The chain recombines TRBV19 with TRBJ1-2, with TRBD1 as a possible D gene (5 bases). V was shortened by 6 bases and J by 0 bases, with 11 bases between the two germline ends. Germline loops: CDR1 LNHDA, CDR2 SQIVND (reference sequence). The CDR3 has 14 residues. The CDR3, as DNA: TGTGCCAGTAGCCCGAGGACATCTAACTATGGCTACACCTTC. Translation: CASSPRTSNYGYTF.

The chain has TRBV5-1 and TRBJ2-1; D is perhaps TRBD2 (5 bases). The V gene's germline CDR1 is SGHRS and CDR2 YFSETQ. Trimming removed 2 bases from V and 8 bases from J, with 17 bases in between. The CDR3 has 15 residues. CDR3 nucleotide sequence: TGCGCCAGCAGCTTTGGGCGGGCGGTATTGTATGAGCAGTTCTTC. Translation: CASSFGRAVLYEQFF. The entire variable domain, with the rest obtained from reference TRBV5-1 and TRBJ2-1, is as follows: KAGVTQTPRYLIKTRGQQVTLSCSPISGHRSVSWYQQTPGQGLQFLFEYFSETQRNKGNFPGRFSGRQFSNSRSEMNVSTLELGDSALYLCASSFGRAVLYEQFFGPGTRLTVL.

In this sample, this clone turned up once. This chain links TRBV18 with TRBJ1-2; D unresolved. V lost 1 base and J lost 8, with 8 bases in between. Germline V gives CDR1 KGHSH, CDR2 LQKENI. The CDR3 is made up of 12 amino acids. The CDR3 DNA reads as TGTGCCAGCTCACCACTGCGCGAAGGCTACACCTTC. It codes for CASSPLREGYTF.

The rearrangement joins TRBV29-1 to TRBJ2-5; the D is unclear. The V gene's germline CDR1 is SQVTM and CDR2 ANQGSEA. V dropped 6 bases and J dropped 7 bases, with 12 bases sitting between them. The CDR3 covers 11 residues. The CDR3 spells CSVPLVGTQYF. DNA for the CDR3: TGCAGCGTCCCCCTGGTCGGGACCCAGTACTTC.

The genes are TRBV12-5 and TRBJ2-7; D is ambiguous. The CDR3 is 13 residues long. Germline V gene data show CDR1 as LGHNT and CDR2 as FRNRAP. Trimming left V 4 bases short and J 4 bases short, with 11 bases between. CDR3 in amino acids: CASGSPLRYEQYF. Written as DNA, the CDR3 is TGTGCTAGTGGTTCCCCGTTGCGATACGAGCAGTACTTC.

The chain combines TRBV29-1 with TRBJ2-2; D possibly corresponds to TRBD2 (6 bases). V was shortened by 7 bases and J by 6 bases, with 15 bases between the two germline ends. The CDR3 has 13 residues. Germline assignment: CDR1 SQVTM and CDR2 ANQGSEA. The CDR3: CSGLPEGPGELFF. The CDR3 DNA reads as TGCAGCGGTCTCCCGGAGGGCCCCGGGGAGCTGTTTTTT.

The V call is TRBV10-1, the J call TRBJ2-7, with D perhaps TRBD2 (6 bases). CDR1 WNHNN and CDR2 SYGVQD come from the germline V gene (reference sequence). The CDR3 has 14 residues. Trimming cost V 3 bases and J 4 bases, with 13 bases left between them. CDR3 loop: CASSDGPSVYEQYF. The CDR3 DNA is TGCGCCAGCAGTGACGGCCCTAGCGTGTACGAGCAGTACTTC.

The rearrangement links TRBV9 to TRBJ2-7; D may be TRBD2 (6 bases). The CDR3 is made up of 15 amino acids. The germline V gene encodes CDR1 SGDLS and CDR2 YYNGEE. V lost 3 bases, J lost 2 bases, and 15 bases lay in between. The CDR3 reads CASSGGGRLTYEQYF. DNA of the CDR3: TGTGCCAGCAGCGGGGGAGGACGTTTGACCTACGAGCAGTACTTC.

This chain uses TRBV9 with TRBJ2-2, with TRBD2 matching 12 bases. Unmatched junction bases numbered 5, after V lost 4 bases and J lost 4 bases. This CDR3 contains 16 residues. Germline V gene data show CDR1 as SGDLS and CDR2 as YYNGEE. The CDR3 bases are TGTGCCAGCAGCCCCCCGGGACTAGCGGGCACCGGGGAGCTGTTTTTT. Its translation: CASSPPGLAGTGELFF.

The chain couples TRBV4-2 to TRBJ1-3; no reliable D call. CDR3 size: 15 residues. V was clipped by 1 base and J by 2 bases, with 9 bases between them. Per germline, CDR1 LGHNA and CDR2 YNFKEQ. The CDR3 loop reads CASSQVGATGNTIYF. In DNA form, the CDR3 reads TGTGCCAGCAGCCAAGTCGGAGCAACTGGAAACACCATATATTTT.

The chain uses TRBV18 and TRBJ1-4, with D possibly matching TRBD1 (5 bases). Trimming removed 3 bases from V and 0 bases from J, with 8 bases in between. The CDR3 runs 15 residues. Germline CDR1 KGHSH, CDR2 LQKENI. The DNA of the CDR3 is TGTGCCAGCTCACCGGTAGGGGCAACTAATGAAAAACTGTTTTTT. Its protein is CASSPVGATNEKLFF.

The chain uses TRBV18 and TRBJ2-7; TRBD2 agrees at 7 bases. V lost 3 bases, J lost 2 bases, and 10 bases stayed unmatched. Per the germline V gene, CDR1 is KGHSH and CDR2 is LQKENI. This CDR3 is 16 amino acids long. In nucleotides, the CDR3 is TGTGCCAGCTCACCTTTGCTAGCGGACGCTGCCTACGAGCAGTACTTC. It yields the protein CASSPLLADAAYEQYF. Complete variable domain (other parts from reference TRBV18 and TRBJ2-7): NAGVMQNPRHLVRRRGQEARLRCSPMKGHSHVYWYRQLPEEGLKFMVYLQKENIIDESGMPKERFSAEFPKEGPSILRIQQVVRGDSAAYFCASSPLLADAAYEQYFGPGTRLTVT.

This rearrangement joins TRBV28 to TRBJ2-1; 7 nucleotides line up with TRBD1. J was trimmed by 3 bases and V by 1 base; bases with no gene match: 6. The CDR3 is made up of 16 amino acids. CDR1 MDHEN and CDR2 SYDVKM come from the germline V gene. The CDR3 DNA reads as TGTGCCAGCAGTTTATCCATAAGGACAGGCTACAATGAGCAGTTCTTC. It codes for CASSLSIRTGYNEQFF.

The CDR3 nucleotides are TGTGCCACCAGCAGAGATCTCGGGACAGTTAGCAATCAGCCCCAGCATTTT. Protein product: CATSRDLGTVSNQPQHF. The rearrangement joins TRBV15 to TRBJ1-5, with TRBD1 matching 7 bases. There are 17 residues in the CDR3. The J segment lost 0 bases and the V segment lost 0 bases, leaving 5 bases of the junction unmatched. The germline CDR1 and CDR2 sequences are LNHNV and YYDKDF (reference sequence).

The chain is built from TRBV7-9 and TRBJ2-1, with 11 bases fitting TRBD2. The J segment lost 8 bases and the V segment lost 5 bases, leaving 11 bases of the junction unmatched. CDR3 size: 16 residues. Germline assignment: CDR1 SEHNR and CDR2 FQNEAQ (reference sequence). This CDR3 reads CASSADTSGSRYEQFF. As DNA, the CDR3 is TGTGCCAGCAGCGCAGATACTAGCGGGAGTAGGTATGAGCAGTTCTTC.

This clone appeared a few times. J is TRBJ2-7 and V is TRBV7-6; 9 bases are shared with TRBD1. The CDR3 totals 15 residues. Germline CDR1 and CDR2: SGHVS and FNYEAQ. V trimming: 5 bases; J trimming: 5 bases; junction bases outside the gene matches: 10. The CDR3 here is CASSQTPGQGDEQYF. The CDR3 region has the DNA TGTGCCAGCAGCCAGACACCGGGACAGGGCGACGAGCAGTACTTC.